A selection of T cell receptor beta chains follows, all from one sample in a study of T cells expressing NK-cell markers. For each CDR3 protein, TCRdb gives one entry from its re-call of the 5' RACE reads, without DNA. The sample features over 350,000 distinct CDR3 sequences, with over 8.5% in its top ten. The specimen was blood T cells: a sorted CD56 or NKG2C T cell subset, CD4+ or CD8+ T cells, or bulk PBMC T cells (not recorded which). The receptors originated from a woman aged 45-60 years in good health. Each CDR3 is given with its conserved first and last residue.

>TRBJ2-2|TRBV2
CASSVLTGSTGELFF
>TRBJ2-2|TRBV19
CASSPGTGVNTGELFF
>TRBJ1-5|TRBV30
CAWKGAGGAQPQHF
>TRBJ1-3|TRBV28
CASSRQGWVGGNTIYF
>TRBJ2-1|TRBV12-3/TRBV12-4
CASSLLGLAGYEQFF
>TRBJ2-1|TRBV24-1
CATSDFGQGSNEQFF
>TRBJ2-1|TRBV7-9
CASTQGLRESNNEQFF
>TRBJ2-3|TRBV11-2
CASSKPGLAGMYTQYF
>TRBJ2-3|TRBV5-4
CASSSKRQGTDTQYF
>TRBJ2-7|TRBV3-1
CASSQDPAREQYF
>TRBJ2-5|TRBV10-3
CAISGQGAKETQYF
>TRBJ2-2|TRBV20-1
CSATDSGRGDAGELFF
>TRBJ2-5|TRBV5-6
CASSGGQGAPGETQYF
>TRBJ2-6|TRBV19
CASSGSRGGPFSGANVLTF
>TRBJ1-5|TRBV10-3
CAISDSQGGDQPQHF
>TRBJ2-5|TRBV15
CATSRDWGETQYF
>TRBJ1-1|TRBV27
CASSFGGKAGNTEAFF
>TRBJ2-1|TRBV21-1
CASILSLEETRNEQFF
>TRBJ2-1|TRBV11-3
CASSGSGPSDEQFF
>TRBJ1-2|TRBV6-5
CASSRQILYGYTF
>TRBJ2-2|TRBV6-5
CASSRTKRTSGRTTGELFF
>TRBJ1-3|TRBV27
CASSPRRTASGNTIYF
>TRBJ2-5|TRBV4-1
CASSLTGTEETQYF
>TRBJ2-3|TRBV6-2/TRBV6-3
CASSSGRASTDTQYF
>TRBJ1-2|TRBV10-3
CAITGDSGHYGYTF
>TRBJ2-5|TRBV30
CAWRSAGVGAQYF
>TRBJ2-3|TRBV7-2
CASSRTSGRMDTQYF
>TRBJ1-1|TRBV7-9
CASSLASPNTEAFF
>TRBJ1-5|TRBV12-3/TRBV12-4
CASSGRGRGNQPQHF
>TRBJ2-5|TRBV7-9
CASSPTTILAVQETQYF
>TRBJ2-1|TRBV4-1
CASSQAPTGNNEQFF
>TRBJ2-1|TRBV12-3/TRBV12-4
CASSLITGSSYNEQFF
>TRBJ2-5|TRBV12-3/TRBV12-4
CASSLGGSLETQYF
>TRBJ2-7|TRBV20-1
CSARDLASGTYEQYF
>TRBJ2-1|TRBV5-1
CASSPPEVRPPDEQFF
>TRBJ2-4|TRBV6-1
CASRFQGSAKNIQYF
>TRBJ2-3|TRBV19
CASQSRFSGGLTDTQYF
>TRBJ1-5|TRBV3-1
CASSQKGRFGNQPQHF
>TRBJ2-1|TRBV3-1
CASSQTAGGPEQFF
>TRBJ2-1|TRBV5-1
CASSLVDEQFF
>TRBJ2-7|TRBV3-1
CASSLGLAGVREQYF
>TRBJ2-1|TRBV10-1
CASSAPGLGGGGNEQFF
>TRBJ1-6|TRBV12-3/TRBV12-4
CASSLAFGSPLHF
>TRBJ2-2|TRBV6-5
CASSYSGHTGELFF
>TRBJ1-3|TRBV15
CATSSDRRPGTRTSGNTIYF
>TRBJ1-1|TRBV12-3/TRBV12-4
CASRPWAAGNTEAFF
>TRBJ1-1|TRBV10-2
CASKRQVEAFF